The 10 T cell receptor beta chains below were found in one sample sequenced in a study of naive and memory T cell subsets. No cognate antigen is known for these TCRs. The beta constant-region primer was an equimolar mix of two oligonucleotides covering TRBC1 and TRBC2. Nested alpha and beta constant-region primers with the SP2 primer drove four PCR rounds on ligated cDNA. TCRdb fed the UMI-ligation and nested PCR reads into MiXCR, producing one record per CDR3 protein. The sample consists of fewer than 150,000 distinct CDR3 sequences, 15% to 25% of them appearing once. Study-wide points: Naive repertoires, especially CD8, held a few larger clonotypes, possibly memory cells re-expressing CD45RA.

Source material: naive CD8+ T cells from blood. These TCRs come from a human donor in good health.

This clonotype was recorded a few times. V is TRBV13 and J is TRBJ1-5; unclear D gene. Germline V gene lookup returns CDR1 PRHDT and CDR2 FYEKMQ (reference sequence). Trimming took off 3 bases at V and 6 bases at J, with 12 bases between the two ends. The CDR3 extends over 14 amino acids. Here the CDR3 reads CASSFGRDGQPQHF. Written as DNA, the CDR3 is TGTGCCAGCAGCTTCGGAAGGGATGGTCAGCCCCAGCATTTT.

The chain recombines TRBV7-8 with TRBJ2-7; a possible D gene is TRBD1 (8 bases). This CDR3 has 16 amino acids. Trimming took 5 bases from V and 3 from J, leaving 20 bases between them. Germline V CDR1 and CDR2: SGHVS, FQNEAQ. In nucleotides, the CDR3 is TGTGCCAGCAGCACAGGGGGGGGTTTCGGATTCTACGAGCAGTACTTC. Translated: CASSTGGGFGFYEQYF.

This clonotype showed up just a few times. The J gene is TRBJ2-2, the V gene TRBV7-6, with D possibly matching TRBD2 (6 bases). V was shortened by 3 bases and J by 6 bases, with 11 bases between the two germline ends. CDR1 is SGHVS, CDR2 FNYEAQ, per germline. The CDR3 covers 14 residues. CDR3 nucleotide sequence: TGTGCCAGCAGCTTCCAGGGAGGAGCCGGGGAGCTGTTTTTT. Protein product: CASSFQGGAGELFF.

The rearrangement uses TRBV5-1 and TRBJ2-3; 15 nucleotides line up with TRBD2. The CDR3 has 16 amino acids. V shed 4 bases and J 4 bases; nucleotides not matched to a gene: 4. Germline V gene data show CDR1 as SGHRS and CDR2 as YFSETQ. CDR3 in amino acids: CASSPGLAGGADTQYF. For the CDR3, the DNA is TGCGCCAGCAGCCCGGGACTAGCGGGAGGAGCAGATACGCAGTATTTT. The full variable domain, its missing parts supplied by reference TRBV5-1 and TRBJ2-3, is KAGVTQTPRYLIKTRGQQVTLSCSPISGHRSVSWYQQTPGQGLQFLFEYFSETQRNKGNFPGRFSGRQFSNSRSEMNVSTLELGDSALYLCASSPGLAGGADTQYFGPGTRLTVL.

The J gene is TRBJ2-1, the V gene TRBV27; 9 positions match TRBD2. The CDR3 contains 18 residues. CDR1 is MNHEY and CDR2 is SMNVEV in the germline V gene (reference sequence). The trim removed 0 bases at V and 4 bases at J, leaving 10 bases unmatched. The CDR3 sequence: CASSLSIRLAGIYNEQFF. The CDR3, as DNA: TGTGCCAGCAGTTTATCGATCCGGCTAGCGGGGATTTACAATGAGCAGTTCTTC.

This clonotype was seen only a few times. The chain is built from TRBV27 and TRBJ2-4; 7 bases align to TRBD1. Per the germline V gene, CDR1 is MNHEY and CDR2 is SMNVEV (reference sequence). This CDR3 spans 12 amino acids. The V and J ends lost 8 bases and 7 bases, in that order; junction bases with no gene match: 5. The CDR3 nucleotides read TGTGCCAGCTCACCGACAGGGAACATTCAGTACTTC. This sequence encodes CASSPTGNIQYF.

V is TRBV6-1 and J is TRBJ1-2; 7 bases align to TRBD1. CDR1 and CDR2 from the germline V gene are MNHNS and SASEGT. The CDR3 has 14 residues. V gave up 4 bases and J gave up 4 bases; unmatched junction bases: 6. In DNA form, the CDR3 reads TGTGCCAGCAGTGGCAGGGGGTCCGGCTATGGCTACACCTTC. Its protein product is CASSGRGSGYGYTF.

The chain carries TRBV10-2 and TRBJ1-5; no firm D call. Trimming removed 2 bases from V and 0 bases from J, with 5 bases in between. This CDR3 has 14 amino acids. CDR1 and CDR2 (germline): WSHSY, SAAADI. This CDR3 is CASSEGGSNQPQHF. The CDR3 DNA reads TGCGCCAGCAGTGAGGGTGGTAGCAATCAGCCCCAGCATTTT.

Concerning this clonotype itself: One end of the junction is discordant with germline, which a read error may explain. The chain joins TRBV9 to TRBJ2-1, with TRBD2 matching over 9 bases. Germline V gene lookup returns CDR1 SGDLS and CDR2 YYNGEE. The CDR3 is 15 residues long. The CDR3 DNA is TGTGCCAGCACCGTACGGGGGTTAGCGGGAGACGAGCAGTTCTTC. Translated: CASTVRGLAGDEQFF.

The rearrangement joins TRBV29-1 to TRBJ2-3; 9 nucleotides line up with TRBD1. CDR1 and CDR2 from the germline V gene are SQVTM and ANQGSEA. CDR3 length: 16 amino acids. V lost 1 base to trimming and J lost 4 bases; unmatched junction nucleotides: 9. The CDR3 DNA reads TGCAGCGTTGAAGGGGAACGGGACAGGGCGGCAGATACGCAGTATTTT. This encodes CSVEGERDRAADTQYF.